The 18 T cell receptor beta chains listed next were all sequenced from one sample in a study of control samples from healthy donors and cancer patients. The repertoire was sequenced with immunoSEQ multiplex PCR; TCRdb's copy has only in-frame clones and lacks some. The sample lists 90,000 to 100,000 clones, around three quarters occurring once. Sequencing was done on a sample of blood. These receptors originate from a woman aged 25 to 39 in good health.

J is TRBJ2-5 and V is TRBV6-5; D not resolved. The germline V gene encodes CDR1 MNHEY and CDR2 SVGAGI. CDR3 length: 14 residues. With 6 bases removed from V and 0 bases from J, the gap between germline ends came to 11 bases. The CDR3 bases are TGTGCCAGCAGCTACGAGCTGTACCAAGAGACCCAGTACTTC. Encoded protein: CASSYELYQETQYF.

This clone was detected a few times. V gene TRBV11-2 combines with J gene TRBJ2-7; TRBD1 is a possible D gene (7 bases). Germline values: CDR1 SGHAT, CDR2 FQNNGV. This CDR3 comprises 15 residues. Between the trimmed V and J ends, which lost 6 bases and 4 bases, there was a span of 19 bases. The CDR3 protein is CASSSKYRGGYEQYF. In DNA, the CDR3 is TGTGCCAGCAGTTCTAAATACAGGGGAGGTTACGAGCAGTACTTC.

This clone was seen just once. This rearrangement joins TRBV11-2 to TRBJ2-1; TRBD2 matches at 8 bases. In germline, CDR1 is SGHAT, CDR2 FQNNGV. The CDR3 runs to 15 residues. V lost 6 bases, J lost 4 bases, and 8 bases stayed unmatched. The CDR3 bases are TGTGCCAGCAGGGGCGGGGGGATCGGATACAATGAGCAGTTCTTC. Protein sequence: CASRGGGIGYNEQFF.

This clone has just a few counts. The chain couples TRBV12-3 or TRBV12-4 to TRBJ2-7; D gene unclear. The CDR3 spans 11 residues. V was clipped by 5 bases and J by 3 bases, with 5 bases between them. The chain's CDR3 is CASSQRYEQYF. CDR3 DNA: TGTGCCAGCAGTCAGCGCTACGAGCAGTACTTC.

This clone was picked up one time. The chain is built from TRBV19 and TRBJ1-6, with D possibly being TRBD1 (6 bases). The germline V gene encodes CDR1 LNHDA and CDR2 SQIVND (reference sequence). V was cut by 1 base and J by 10 bases, with 11 bases left in between. This CDR3 has 14 residues. CDR3 in DNA: TGTGCCAGTAGTATAGGGGGGGCGCGGTCACCCCTCCACTTT. This translates into CASSIGGARSPLHF.

The chain employs TRBV19 and TRBJ1-3; D may be TRBD1 (5 bases). V lost 5 bases and J lost 0, with 14 bases in between. The CDR3 extends over 16 amino acids. The germline V gene has CDR1 LNHDA and CDR2 SQIVND (reference sequence). CDR3 protein: CASSPRDFGSGNTIYF. The CDR3 region has the DNA TGTGCCAGTAGTCCCCGGGACTTTGGCTCTGGAAACACCATATATTTT.

Here the CDR3 reads CASRTGSEGTDTQYF. For the CDR3, the DNA is TGTGCCAGCAGGACGGGGAGCGAGGGTACAGATACGCAGTATTTT. The chain uses TRBV5-4 and TRBJ2-3; D may be TRBD2 (5 bases). Germline CDR1 is SGHNT and CDR2 is YYREEE (reference sequence). Trimming left V 5 bases short and J 3 bases short, with 16 bases between. This CDR3 spans 15 amino acids.

The V and J genes are TRBV6-1 and TRBJ2-4; TRBD1 is a possible D gene (5 bases). Germline-derived CDR1 and CDR2 are MNHNS and SASEGT. CDR3 length: 16 amino acids. V was cut by 2 bases and J by 2 bases, with 13 bases left in between. CDR3 protein: CASSEQGFGTKNIQYF. As DNA, the CDR3 is TGTGCCAGCAGTGAACAGGGTTTTGGGACCAAAAACATTCAGTACTTC.

V gene TRBV7-3 combines with J gene TRBJ2-3, with D possibly called TRBD1 or TRBD2 (6 bases each). V shed 8 bases and J shed 2 bases, with 11 bases lying between them. The CDR3 is 13 amino acids. In germline, CDR1 is SGHTA, CDR2 FQGTGA. The CDR3 region is CASRGPHTDTQYF. The CDR3 DNA reads TGTGCCAGCCGGGGGCCTCACACAGATACGCAGTATTTT. The variable domain in full, completed from reference TRBV7-3 and TRBJ2-3, reads GAGVSQTPSNKVTEKGKYVELRCDPISGHTALYWYRQSLGQGPEFLIYFQGTGAADDSGLPNDRFFAVRPEGSVSTLKIQRTERGDSAVYLCASRGPHTDTQYFGPGTRLTVL.

J is TRBJ2-5 and V is TRBV18; TRBD1 is a possible D gene (5 bases). In germline, CDR1 is KGHSH, CDR2 LQKENI. The germline V and J ends were trimmed by 3 bases and 5 bases, with 10 bases remaining between them. This CDR3 contains 13 residues. The CDR3 DNA is TGTGCCAGCTCACCGGGGCTCGACGAGACCCAGTACTTC. Amino acid sequence: CASSPGLDETQYF.

The chain has TRBV5-4 and TRBJ1-2; the D is unclear. CDR1 and CDR2 (germline): SGHNT, YYREEE (reference sequence). Trimming cost V 1 base and J 2 bases, with 9 bases left between them. This CDR3 spans 14 amino acids. CDR3 nucleotide sequence: TGTGCCAGCAGCTTGTTGACGGCGAACTATGGCTACACCTTC. This translates into CASSLLTANYGYTF.

This chain connects TRBV27 to TRBJ2-7, with TRBD1 identical over 7 bases. This CDR3 contains 15 residues. Germline-derived CDR1 and CDR2 are MNHEY and SMNVEV (reference sequence). The V gene end was trimmed by 5 bases and the J gene end by 3 bases; junction bases not matched to a gene: 10. The CDR3, as DNA: TGTGCCAGCAGTCCGCTTGACAGGGCAAACTACGAGCAGTACTTC. It specifies CASSPLDRANYEQYF.

This chain links TRBV10-1 with TRBJ2-6; the match to TRBD1 covers 9 bases. V shed 0 bases and J 4 bases; nucleotides not matched to a gene: 7. Looked up from germline, CDR1 is WNHNN and CDR2 is SYGVQD (reference sequence). The CDR3 is 18 amino acids. CDR3 loop: CASSESLGQGAGANVLTF. The CDR3 DNA reads TGCGCCAGCAGTGAGTCCTTGGGACAGGGAGCCGGGGCCAACGTCCTGACTTTC.

The V gene is TRBV5-1, the J gene TRBJ2-3; D tentatively reads TRBD1 or TRBD2 (6 bases each). The length of the CDR3 is 15 residues. Trimming cost V 0 bases and J 4 bases, with 12 bases left between them. The V gene's germline CDR1 is SGHRS and CDR2 YFSETQ. Here the CDR3 DNA reads TGCGCCAGCAGCTTGGAGGGGGGCCGCTCAGATACGCAGTATTTT. Translation: CASSLEGGRSDTQYF.

The chain employs TRBV6-6 and TRBJ1-2; D is unclear. CDR1 is MNHNY, CDR2 SVGAGI, per germline (reference sequence). Trimming took 6 bases from V and 0 from J, leaving 11 bases between them. This CDR3 spans 14 amino acids. Here the CDR3 DNA reads TGTGCCAGCAGGAAAGGGCGTACTAACTATGGCTACACCTTC. Amino acid sequence: CASRKGRTNYGYTF.

The chain employs TRBV12-3 or TRBV12-4 and TRBJ1-1, with D tentatively TRBD1 (5 bases). The CDR3 totals 13 residues. V shed 0 bases and J shed 7 bases, with 9 bases lying between them. As DNA, the CDR3 is TGTGCCAGCAGTTTAGCCAAACAGGTTGAAGCTTTCTTT. Its protein product is CASSLAKQVEAFF.

The chain is built from TRBV6-6 and TRBJ1-1; possible D gene TRBD1, 6 bases. Trimming left V 2 bases short and J 3 bases short, with 10 bases between. Germline CDR1 and CDR2: MNHNY and SVGAGI (reference sequence). The CDR3 totals 14 residues. CDR3 in DNA: TGTGCCAGCAGTTACCTCCAGGGGCACACTGAAGCTTTCTTT. Its protein is CASSYLQGHTEAFF.

The rearrangement uses TRBV4-3 and TRBJ1-4; D unresolved. CDR1 LGHNA and CDR2 YSLEER come from the germline V gene. The CDR3 covers 14 residues. Trimming left V 1 base short and J 12 bases short, with 15 bases between. The CDR3 nucleotides are TGCGCCAGCAGCCAAGGTGGGCCAGTCGGCCAACTGTTTTTT. This translates into CASSQGGPVGQLFF.